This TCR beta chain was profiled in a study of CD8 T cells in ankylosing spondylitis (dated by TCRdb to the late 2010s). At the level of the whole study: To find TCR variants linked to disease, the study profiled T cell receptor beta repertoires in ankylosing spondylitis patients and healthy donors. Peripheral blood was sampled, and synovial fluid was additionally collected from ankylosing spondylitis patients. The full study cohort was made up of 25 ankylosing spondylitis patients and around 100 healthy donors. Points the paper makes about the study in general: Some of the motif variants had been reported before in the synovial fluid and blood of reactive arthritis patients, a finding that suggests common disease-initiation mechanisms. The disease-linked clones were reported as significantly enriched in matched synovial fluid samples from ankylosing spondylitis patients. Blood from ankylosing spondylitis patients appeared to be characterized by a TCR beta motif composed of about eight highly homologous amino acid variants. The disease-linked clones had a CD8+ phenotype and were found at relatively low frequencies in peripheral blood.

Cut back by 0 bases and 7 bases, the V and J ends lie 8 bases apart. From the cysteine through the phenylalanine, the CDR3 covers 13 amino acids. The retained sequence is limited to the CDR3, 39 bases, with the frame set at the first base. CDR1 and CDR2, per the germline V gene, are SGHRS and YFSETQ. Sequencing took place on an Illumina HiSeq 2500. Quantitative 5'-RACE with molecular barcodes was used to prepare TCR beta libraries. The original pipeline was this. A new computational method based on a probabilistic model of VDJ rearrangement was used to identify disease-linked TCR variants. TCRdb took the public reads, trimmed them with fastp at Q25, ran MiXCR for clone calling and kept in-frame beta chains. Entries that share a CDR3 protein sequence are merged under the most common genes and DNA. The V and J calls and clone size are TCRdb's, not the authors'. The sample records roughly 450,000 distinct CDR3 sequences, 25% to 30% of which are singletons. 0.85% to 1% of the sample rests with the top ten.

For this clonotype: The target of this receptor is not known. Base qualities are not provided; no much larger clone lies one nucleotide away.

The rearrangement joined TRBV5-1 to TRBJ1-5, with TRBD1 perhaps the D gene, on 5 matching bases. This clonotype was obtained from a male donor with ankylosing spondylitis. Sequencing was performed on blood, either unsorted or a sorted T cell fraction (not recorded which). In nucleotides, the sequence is TGCGCCAGCAGCTTGGAAGGGGAGCAGCCCCAGCATTTT. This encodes CASSLEGEQPQHF.